This T cell receptor beta chain was sequenced in a study of cytomegalovirus exposure and HLA in healthy donors. About the study: A later analysis reported the same platform for the 120 or so validation repertoires and the 666 first-cohort repertoires.

The CDR3 loop spans 15 amino acids. Between the trimmed V and J ends, which lost 0 bases and 0 bases, there was a span of 9 bases. Per the germline V gene, CDR1 is SGHTA and CDR2 is FQGNSA. Method: immunoSEQ multiplex PCR; TCRdb's copy keeps in-frame clones and lacks some. The sample lists approximately 270,000 clones, roughly 85% seen once, with 0.9% to 1.1% in the top ten. The sequence was collected from a woman between 18 and 29 years old in good health and CMV-seronegative. The material sequenced was PBMCs. The rearrangement uses TRBV7-2 and TRBJ2-7, with D possibly matching TRBD2 (5 bases). Here the CDR3 reads CASSLAGVPSYEQYF. The CDR3 coding sequence is TGTGCCAGCAGCTTAGCGGGAGTCCCCTCCTACGAGCAGTACTTC.